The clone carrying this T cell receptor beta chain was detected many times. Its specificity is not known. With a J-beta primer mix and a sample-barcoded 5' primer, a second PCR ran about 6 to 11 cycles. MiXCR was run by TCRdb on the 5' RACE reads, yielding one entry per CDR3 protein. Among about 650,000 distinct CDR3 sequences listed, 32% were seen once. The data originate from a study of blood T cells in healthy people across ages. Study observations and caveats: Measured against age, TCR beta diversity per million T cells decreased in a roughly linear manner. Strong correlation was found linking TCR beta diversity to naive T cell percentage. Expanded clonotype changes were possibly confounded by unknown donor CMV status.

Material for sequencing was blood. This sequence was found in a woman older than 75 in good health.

CDR3 sequence: CASSPAGRANYGYTF. The CDR3 DNA reads as TGTGCCAGCAGTCCCGCCGGGCGGGCTAACTATGGCTACACCTTC. The chain has TRBV12-3 or TRBV12-4 and TRBJ1-2; D is unresolved. Trimming pared 5 bases from V and 0 bases from J, leaving 13 bases between. This CDR3 has 15 residues.